The 15 T cell receptor beta chains reported below all come from one sample, sequenced in a study of blood T cell repertoires in COVID-19. Method: immunoSEQ multiplex PCR; TCRdb's copy keeps in-frame clones and lacks some. The table shows more than 95,000 clones, with around 90% occurring only once. What was sequenced was peripheral blood. These receptors were collected from a woman aged 60-75 years with acute or convalescent COVID-19.

A single count supports this clone. The rearrangement links TRBV28 to TRBJ1-2; 7 bases agree with TRBD1. Trimming took 4 bases from V and 3 from J; bases not matched to a gene: 5. This CDR3 has 14 amino acids. Germline loops: CDR1 MDHEN, CDR2 SYDVKM. CDR3 in amino acids: CASSSPGGHYGYTF. CDR3 coding DNA: TGTGCCAGCAGTTCACCAGGGGGGCACTATGGCTACACCTTC.

The chain carries TRBV3-1 (or the pseudogene TRBV3-2) and TRBJ1-2; TRBD1 matches 9 bases. V was pared by 4 bases and J by 10 bases, with 7 bases of the junction left unmatched. Germline CDR1 reads LGHDT; CDR2 reads YNNKEL (reference sequence). The CDR3 runs 13 residues. The CDR3 region is CASSLRGTGLYTF. The CDR3, as DNA: TGTGCCAGCAGCCTTAGAGGGACAGGGCTCTACACCTTC.

The chain recombines TRBV29-1 with TRBJ1-4, with 7 positions matching TRBD1. The CDR3 totals 13 residues. CDR1 SQVTM and CDR2 ANQGSEA come from the germline V gene. V lost 6 bases, J lost 4 bases, and 5 bases stayed unmatched. The CDR3 loop reads CSVSDRVNEKLFF. The CDR3 DNA reads TGCAGCGTCTCAGACAGGGTTAATGAAAAACTGTTTTTT. The entire variable domain, with the rest obtained from reference TRBV29-1 and TRBJ1-4, is as follows: SAVISQKPSRDICQRGTSLTIQCQVDSQVTMMFWYRQQPGQSLTLIATANQGSEATYESGFVIDKFPISRPNLTFSTLTVSNMSPEDSSIYLCSVSDRVNEKLFFGSGTQLSVL.

The gene calls are TRBV7-3 and TRBJ2-2; weak D call: TRBD2 (6 bases). Germline lookup yields CDR1 SGHTA and CDR2 FQGTGA. The V end was cut by 1 base, the J end by 5 bases, with 11 bases between. The CDR3 has 15 amino acids. The CDR3 DNA sequence: TGTGCCAGCAGCTTAAACGGGAGAGGGACCGGGGAGCTGTTTTTT. Residues: CASSLNGRGTGELFF.

This clone was detected once. The chain is built from TRBV28 and TRBJ2-1; 13 bases agree with TRBD2. This CDR3 spans 16 amino acids. Germline assignment: CDR1 MDHEN and CDR2 SYDVKM. Trimming removed 5 bases from V and 6 bases from J; junction bases left unmatched: 7. For the CDR3, the DNA is TGTGCCAGCAGTAACTCCGGACTAGCGGGAGTCAATGAGCAGTTCTTC. Translation gives CASSNSGLAGVNEQFF.

The chain combines TRBV24-1 with TRBJ1-5; 7 nucleotides line up with TRBD1. This CDR3 has 16 residues. CDR1 is KGHDR and CDR2 is SFDVKD in the germline V gene. Germline trimming cut 4 bases from V and 3 bases from J; bases unmatched to any gene: 8. The DNA for the CDR3 is TGTGCCACCAGTGACCCGACAGGGTCGGCCAATCAGCCCCAGCATTTT. Translation: CATSDPTGSANQPQHF.

This clone has just one count. V usage is TRBV12-3 or TRBV12-4 and J usage is TRBJ1-5; 9 bases agree with TRBD1. The CDR3 totals 13 residues. Trimming cost V 5 bases and J 11 bases; bases outside gene matches: 7. The CDR3: CASSGQGKSTQHF. Here the CDR3 DNA reads TGTGCCAGCAGTGGACAGGGGAAGAGCACCCAGCATTTT.

The genes are TRBV2 and TRBJ2-1; 7 bases are a match to TRBD2. Per germline, CDR1 SNHLY and CDR2 FYNNEI. V shed 4 bases and J 6 bases; nucleotides not matched to a gene: 15. CDR3 length equals 17 residues. CDR3 coding DNA: TGTGCCAGCAGTGCTAATGGAGCGGGGCTACCGGGCAATGAGCAGTTCTTC. It is translated as CASSANGAGLPGNEQFF.

V is TRBV19 and J is TRBJ1-4, with 11 bases lining up with TRBD1. With 1 base clipped from V and 5 bases from J, the junction kept 3 bases outside the gene matches. Germline V gives CDR1 LNHDA, CDR2 SQIVND (reference sequence). This CDR3 has 16 residues. The CDR3 DNA sequence: TGTGCCAGTAGTATAGTCAGGACAGGGGGCAATGAAAAACTGTTTTTT. Translating gives CASSIVRTGGNEKLFF.

The rearrangement joins TRBV19 to TRBJ2-7, with 10 bases fitting TRBD2. V shed 5 bases, J shed 7 bases, and the junction held 8 bases outside the gene matches. CDR1 and CDR2 (germline): LNHDA, SQIVND (reference sequence). The CDR3 has 14 residues. This CDR3 reads CASSVLAGAGEQYV. The CDR3 DNA sequence: TGTGCCAGTAGTGTTCTAGCGGGAGCAGGGGAGCAGTACGTC.

The chain recombines TRBV5-1 with TRBJ2-1; TRBD1 aligns across 8 bases. Germline CDR1 reads SGHRS; CDR2 reads YFSETQ. The CDR3 spans 14 residues. The V gene end was trimmed by 4 bases and the J gene end by 8 bases; junction bases not matched to a gene: 8. CDR3 in amino acids: CASSPSGGPDEQFF. CDR3 coding DNA: TGCGCCAGCAGCCCCTCAGGGGGCCCGGATGAGCAGTTCTTC.

The chain recombines TRBV2 with TRBJ2-7; tentatively, D is TRBD1 (5 bases). CDR1 is SNHLY, CDR2 FYNNEI, per germline. This CDR3 has 17 residues. V was clipped by 9 bases and J by 4 bases, with 28 bases between them. In DNA, the CDR3 is TGTGCCAGGAGCTTTGGAAAACAGGCCCCCTATATGTACGAGCAGTACGTC. As protein: CARSFGKQAPYMYEQYV.

This clone was seen once. The chain combines TRBV28 with TRBJ1-6; D remains unclear. Trimming removed 2 bases from V and 9 bases from J, with 11 bases in between. The CDR3 spans 14 residues. Germline CDR1 reads MDHEN; CDR2 reads SYDVKM. The CDR3 region has the DNA TGTGCCAGCAGTTTAAGTCCTAACGTTTCACCCCTCCACTTT. It is translated as CASSLSPNVSPLHF.

The V and J genes are TRBV7-5 and TRBJ2-5; the D segment call TRBD1 is taken from the table without a DNA check. TRBV7-5 is listed as a pseudogene. The CDR3 is 16 amino acids. CDR3: CARSLEARHPQETQYF. The CDR3 nucleotides are TGTGCCAGAAGCTTAGAGGCCAGGCACCCTCAAGAGACCCAGTACTTC.

This chain joins TRBV7-3 and TRBJ2-1, with unresolved D. There are 14 residues in the CDR3. CDR1 SGHTA and CDR2 FQGTGA come from the germline V gene. V was shortened by 5 bases and J by 4 bases, with 12 bases between the two germline ends. The CDR3 here is CASSKGGGYNEQFF. CDR3 nucleotides: TGTGCCAGCAGCAAAGGTGGCGGATACAATGAGCAGTTCTTC.